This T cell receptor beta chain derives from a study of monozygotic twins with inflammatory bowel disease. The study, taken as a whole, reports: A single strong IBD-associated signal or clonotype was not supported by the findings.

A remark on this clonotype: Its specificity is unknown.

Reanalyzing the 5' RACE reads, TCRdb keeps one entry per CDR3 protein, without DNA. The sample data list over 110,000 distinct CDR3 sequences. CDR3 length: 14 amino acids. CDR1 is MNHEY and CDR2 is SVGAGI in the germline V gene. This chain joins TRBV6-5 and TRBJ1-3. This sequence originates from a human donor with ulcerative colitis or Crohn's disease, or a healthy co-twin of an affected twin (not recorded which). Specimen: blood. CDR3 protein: CASSYSGSGNTIYF.